These 15 T cell receptor beta chains came from one sample sequenced in a study of technical replicates of blood from a handful of donors. Sequencing used immunoSEQ multiplex PCR; TCRdb keeps in-frame clones, though not all of them. Counted here are 75,000 to 100,000 clones, about 96% occurring once; the ten biggest clones make up roughly 0.28%. The sequencing sample was made of T cells isolated from PBMCs. The receptors come from a human donor in good health.

The genes are TRBV13 and TRBJ2-7, with D maybe TRBD1 (6 bases). Trimming cost V 5 bases and J 3 bases, with 29 bases left between them. CDR3 length: 19 amino acids. Germline values: CDR1 PRHDT, CDR2 FYEKMQ (reference sequence). The CDR3 loop is CASSLSLGRGNPINYEQYF. Written as DNA, the CDR3 is TGTGCCAGCAGCCTCTCCCTCGGCAGGGGAAACCCAATTAACTACGAGCAGTACTTC.

The V call is TRBV7-9, the J call TRBJ2-5, with TRBD2 identical over 11 bases. With V trimmed by 0 bases and J by 5 bases, 2 bases remained unmatched. The CDR3 is made up of 15 amino acids. Germline V CDR1 and CDR2: SEHNR, FQNEAQ (reference sequence). CDR3 loop: CASSLAPSGGETQYF. The CDR3 DNA reads as TGTGCCAGCAGCTTAGCTCCTAGCGGGGGGGAGACCCAGTACTTC.

The chain links TRBV6-1 to TRBJ1-1; TRBD1 is a possible D gene (5 bases). The CDR3 runs to 13 residues. Germline V gene sequence: CDR1 MNHNS, CDR2 SASEGT. Trimming stripped 4 bases from V and 6 bases from J, with 12 bases between. The CDR3 spells CASSGEGPAEAFF. In DNA form, the CDR3 reads TGTGCCAGCAGTGGGGAGGGGCCGGCTGAAGCTTTCTTT.

The chain employs TRBV19 and TRBJ1-1; no clear D. Trimming stripped 3 bases from V and 0 bases from J, with 5 bases between. The CDR3 contains 13 residues. The germline V gene encodes CDR1 LNHDA and CDR2 SQIVND (reference sequence). Here the CDR3 DNA reads TGTGCCAGTAGTATTATAGTGAACACTGAAGCTTTCTTT. Translating it yields CASSIIVNTEAFF.

CDR3 DNA sequence: TGTGCCAGCAGTTACGGCTGGGAGCAGTTCTTC. Protein sequence: CASSYGWEQFF. The V and J genes are TRBV6-6 and TRBJ2-1, with D unresolved. This CDR3 has 11 amino acids. Trimming shortened V by 2 bases and J by 10 bases, and 6 bases separated the two germline ends. Germline CDR1 is MNHNY and CDR2 is SVGAGI (reference sequence).

V is TRBV27 and J is TRBJ2-2, with a possible D match to TRBD2 (5 bases). Trimming left V 8 bases short and J 0 bases short, with 16 bases between. This CDR3 comprises 16 residues. Germline V gene sequence: CDR1 MNHEY, CDR2 SMNVEV (reference sequence). The CDR3 protein is CASPTREQPNTGELFF. The DNA of the CDR3 is TGTGCCAGCCCAACCCGGGAACAACCGAACACCGGGGAGCTGTTTTTT.

The rearrangement links TRBV4-2 to TRBJ2-7; 7 bases align to TRBD2. The CDR3 runs to 16 residues. CDR1 is LGHNA and CDR2 is YNFKEQ in the germline V gene. J lost 0 bases, V lost 1 base, and 6 bases had no gene match. The CDR3 sequence: CASSQVGEGLSYEQYF. As DNA, the CDR3 is TGTGCCAGCAGCCAAGTGGGGGAGGGCCTCTCCTACGAGCAGTACTTC.

This clone has just one count. The J gene is TRBJ1-1, the V gene TRBV5-1; D is unclear. Germline V gives CDR1 SGHRS, CDR2 YFSETQ. Trimming left V 5 bases short and J 7 bases short, with 12 bases between. The CDR3 is made up of 12 amino acids. The CDR3: CASRFEDYEAFF. In DNA form, the CDR3 reads TGCGCCAGCAGATTCGAGGACTATGAAGCTTTCTTT.

The V gene is TRBV5-1, the J gene TRBJ2-4; 11 bases agree with TRBD2. This CDR3 has 15 residues. Germline values: CDR1 SGHRS, CDR2 YFSETQ. V lost 2 bases and J lost 9; bases outside the gene matches: 7. The CDR3 protein is CASSFGLAGGLIQYF. The CDR3 bases are TGCGCCAGCAGCTTCGGCCTAGCGGGGGGTCTCATTCAGTACTTC.

This rearrangement joins TRBV7-2 to TRBJ1-5; D unclear. Germline CDR1 and CDR2: SGHTA and FQGNSA. The V and J ends lost 1 base and 6 bases respectively, with 7 bases between them. CDR3 length equals 13 residues. CDR3 DNA: TGTGCCAGCAGCTTAGGGCTTGGTCAGCCCCAGCATTTT. Translated, it gives CASSLGLGQPQHF.

The chain uses TRBV19 and TRBJ1-2, with TRBD1 matching 12 bases. CDR1 and CDR2 (germline): LNHDA, SQIVND (reference sequence). Trimming cost V 5 bases and J 6 bases; bases outside gene matches: 13. The CDR3 spans 17 residues. The CDR3: CASSESRDRGHRDGYTF. DNA of the CDR3: TGTGCCAGTAGTGAGTCCCGGGACAGGGGGCACAGGGATGGCTACACCTTC.

This chain uses TRBV5-4 with TRBJ1-3, with 8 positions matching TRBD1. V dropped 1 base and J dropped 1; count of bases not matched to a gene: 7. There are 17 residues in the CDR3. CDR1 and CDR2 (germline): SGHNT, YYREEE (reference sequence). In DNA form, the CDR3 reads TGTGCCAGCAGCTTGACTGGACAGGGACCTTCTGGAAACACCATATATTTT. It translates to CASSLTGQGPSGNTIYF.

The chain combines TRBV5-1 with TRBJ2-7; D is perhaps TRBD1 (5 bases). This CDR3 has 15 amino acids. The germline gives CDR1 SGHRS, CDR2 YFSETQ. Trimming removed 0 bases from V and 3 bases from J, with 13 bases in between. The CDR3, as DNA: TGCGCCAGCAGCTTGGGGGGCCAGGGATACTACGAGCAGTACTTC. Translated, it gives CASSLGGQGYYEQYF.

V and J are TRBV5-1 and TRBJ2-1; 10 nucleotides agree with TRBD2. Germline CDR1 reads SGHRS; CDR2 reads YFSETQ. The V and J ends lost 3 bases and 3 bases, in that order; junction bases with no gene match: 12. This CDR3 spans 18 amino acids. CDR3 bases: TGCGCCAGCAGCTCGCCTACTATGACTAGCGGGTACTACAATGAGCAGTTCTTC. Encoded protein: CASSSPTMTSGYYNEQFF.

The chain recombines TRBV6-5 with TRBJ2-2, with 7 bases identical to TRBD2. The trim removed 10 bases at V and 5 bases at J, leaving 7 bases unmatched. CDR1 and CDR2 (germline): MNHEY, SVGAGI. The CDR3 sequence is 13 residues long. CDR3 protein: CAITSERTGELFF. The DNA for the CDR3 is TGTGCCATTACTAGCGAGCGAACCGGGGAGCTGTTTTTT.